A single sample gave rise to the 20 T cell receptor beta chains below, sequenced in a study of blood T cell repertoires in COVID-19. Assay: immunoSEQ multiplex PCR; the TCRdb copy retains only in-frame clones and omits some. The sample contains approximately 300,000 clones, about 90% of which appear only once. Sequences were obtained from PBMCs or T cells enriched from blood (not recorded which). These receptors came from a woman aged 25 to 39 who had recovered from COVID-19.

The rearrangement links TRBV19 to TRBJ2-3; D may be TRBD1 (6 bases). The CDR3 has 16 residues. Germline loops: CDR1 LNHDA, CDR2 SQIVND (reference sequence). The V end was cut by 4 bases, the J end by 3 bases, with 17 bases between. CDR3 DNA sequence: TGTGCCAGTAGTAGATCCTTGGCGCAGGGGACAGATACGCAGTATTTT. It translates to CASSRSLAQGTDTQYF. The full variable domain, with the rest looked up from reference TRBV19 and TRBJ2-3, is DGGITQSPKYLFRKEGQNVTLSCEQNLNHDAMYWYRQDPGQGLRLIYYSQIVNDFQKGDIAEGYSVSREKKESFPLTVTSAQKNPTAFYLCASSRSLAQGTDTQYFGPGTRLTVL.

The chain is built from TRBV28 and TRBJ1-1; no firm D call. This CDR3 has 13 residues. Per the germline V gene, CDR1 is MDHEN and CDR2 is SYDVKM. Trimming removed 7 bases at V and 7 bases at J, with 16 bases between. The CDR3 DNA sequence: TGTGCCAGCACCATCCCGGGGTCAGGTGAAGCTTTCTTT. Translated, it gives CASTIPGSGEAFF.

V and J are TRBV19 and TRBJ1-2; D perhaps matches TRBD1 (5 bases). The CDR3 runs 14 residues. Germline CDR1 LNHDA, CDR2 SQIVND (reference sequence). The V end was cut by 5 bases, the J end by 0 bases, with 10 bases between. The CDR3, as DNA: TGTGCCAGTAGTCCCCAGGGTCCTAACTATGGCTACACCTTC. This encodes CASSPQGPNYGYTF.

This chain connects TRBV5-1 to TRBJ2-7; a possible D gene is TRBD1 (5 bases). The CDR3 has 13 amino acids. The germline V and J ends were trimmed by 3 bases and 5 bases, with 12 bases remaining between them. The germline CDR1 and CDR2 sequences are SGHRS and YFSETQ. CDR3 sequence: CASSWWEGDEQYF. As DNA, the CDR3 is TGCGCCAGCAGCTGGTGGGAAGGGGACGAGCAGTACTTC.

This chain connects TRBV9 to TRBJ1-1, with unresolved D. The CDR3 loop spans 13 amino acids. With 0 bases removed from V and 6 bases from J, the gap between germline ends came to 9 bases. The germline V gene encodes CDR1 SGDLS and CDR2 YYNGEE. The CDR3 spells CASSVGGGSEAFF. In nucleotides, the CDR3 is TGTGCCAGCAGCGTAGGGGGAGGGTCTGAAGCTTTCTTT.

The CDR3 protein is CASSQRQGVGSPLHF. The CDR3 DNA follows: TGTGCCAGCAGCCAAAGACAGGGGGTAGGTTCACCCCTCCACTTT. The chain uses TRBV7-2 and TRBJ1-6, with TRBD1 identical over 9 bases. Looked up from germline, CDR1 is SGHTA and CDR2 is FQGNSA. The CDR3 extends over 15 amino acids. Germline trimming cut 5 bases from V and 9 bases from J; bases unmatched to any gene: 8.

This clone was detected a few times. The rearrangement uses TRBV2 and TRBJ2-7; D gene ambiguous. V lost 7 bases and J 5 bases, leaving 9 bases between the germline ends. From germline, CDR1 is SNHLY and CDR2 FYNNEI. The CDR3 is made up of 11 amino acids. CDR3 in DNA: TGTGCCAGCACTTTTTATGACGAGCAGTACTTC. Residues: CASTFYDEQYF. The full variable domain, in which reference TRBV2 and TRBJ2-7 provide the parts outside the CDR3, is EPEVTQTPSHQVTQMGQEVILRCVPISNHLYFYWYRQILGQKVEFLVSFYNNEISEKSEIFDDQFSVERPDGSNFTLKIRSTKLEDSAMYFCASTFYDEQYFGPGTRLTVT.

The CDR3 loop is CASSKRQTNTEAFF. CDR3 sequence (DNA): TGTGCCAGCAGCAAACGACAGACCAACACTGAAGCTTTCTTT. The chain carries TRBV13 and TRBJ1-1, with D perhaps TRBD1 (5 bases). Trimming removed 5 bases from V and 2 bases from J, with 12 bases in between. Germline V gene data show CDR1 as PRHDT and CDR2 as FYEKMQ (reference sequence). There are 14 residues in the CDR3.

Comments on this clone: A much larger clone is a single base away; this may be a read error. The J gene is TRBJ2-7, the V gene TRBV4-1, with 14 bases that match TRBD2. CDR3 length: 18 amino acids. Germline V gene sequence: CDR1 MGHRA, CDR2 YSYEKL. CDR3 DNA: TGCGCCCGCAGCCGCCGGACTAGCGGGGGGTCCAGCTCCTACGAGCAGTACTTC. Translating gives CARSRRTSGGSSSYEQYF.

This sequence joins TRBV20-1 and TRBJ1-5; 9 bases map to TRBD1. The germline CDR1 and CDR2 sequences are DFQATT and SNEGSKA (reference sequence). The CDR3 extends over 16 amino acids. The trim removed 3 bases at V and 7 bases at J, leaving 13 bases unmatched. The CDR3 reads CSASTDRGVPEQPQHF. The CDR3 nucleotides are TGCAGTGCTAGTACGGACAGGGGCGTACCTGAACAGCCCCAGCATTTT.

The CDR3 region has the DNA TGTGCCAGCAGCCCGGGGAGGGTAAAGAACACTGAAGCTTTCTTT. This codes for CASSPGRVKNTEAFF. This chain connects TRBV5-4 to TRBJ1-1; D uncertain. Germline CDR1 and CDR2: SGHNT and YYREEE (reference sequence). The CDR3 length is 15 residues. V lost 4 bases, J lost 1 base, and 14 bases lay in between.

The rearrangement links TRBV24-1 to TRBJ1-1; no reliable D call. The germline CDR1 and CDR2 sequences are KGHDR and SFDVKD. CDR3 length: 13 residues. V lost 5 bases and J lost 4, with 10 bases in between. The CDR3, as DNA: TGTGCCACCAGTGCCTCCTCAGGCACTGAAGCTTTCTTT. Translating it yields CATSASSGTEAFF.

This clone was detected a few times. This sequence joins TRBV6-2 or TRBV6-3 and TRBJ2-5; D is possibly TRBD2 (5 bases). The CDR3 totals 14 residues. CDR1 and CDR2 (germline): MNHEY, SVGEGT. V lost 6 bases to trimming and J lost 3 bases, with 14 bases between them. CDR3 in amino acids: CASSLWKGEETQYF. The CDR3, as DNA: TGTGCCAGCAGCCTCTGGAAGGGAGAAGAGACCCAGTACTTC.

The rearrangement uses TRBV6-4 and TRBJ2-1, with 10 bases identical to TRBD2. Unmatched junction bases numbered 5, after V lost 8 bases and J lost 1 base. The CDR3 is 15 residues long. CDR1 and CDR2 (germline): MRHNA, SNTAGT. The CDR3 sequence: CASAKLAGSYNEQFF. CDR3 in DNA: TGTGCCAGCGCTAAACTAGCGGGGTCCTACAATGAGCAGTTCTTC.

The rearrangement uses TRBV5-1 and TRBJ2-3; TRBD1 agrees at 7 bases. J lost 6 bases, V lost 2 bases, and 6 bases had no gene match. CDR1 and CDR2 (germline): SGHRS, YFSETQ. This CDR3 has 14 amino acids. The CDR3 coding sequence is TGCGCCAGCAGCTTAAGACAGGGTGGGGATACGCAGTATTTT. Translation gives CASSLRQGGDTQYF.

The V call is TRBV2, the J call TRBJ2-3; 9 bases align to TRBD2. V trimming: 2 bases; J trimming: 1 base; junction bases outside the gene matches: 1. Germline assignment: CDR1 SNHLY and CDR2 FYNNEI. The CDR3 extends over 15 amino acids. The CDR3 region has the DNA TGTGCCAGCAGTGAATTAGCGGGGGGCACAGATACGCAGTATTTT. Its protein is CASSELAGGTDTQYF. Full variable domain (outside the CDR3, taken from reference TRBV2 and TRBJ2-3): EPEVTQTPSHQVTQMGQEVILRCVPISNHLYFYWYRQILGQKVEFLVSFYNNEISEKSEIFDDQFSVERPDGSNFTLKIRSTKLEDSAMYFCASSELAGGTDTQYFGPGTRLTVL.

A word on this clone: In the same sample, other DNA sequences code for this CDR3. The rearrangement links TRBV24-1 to TRBJ2-3, with 7 bases identical to TRBD2. The germline CDR1 and CDR2 sequences are KGHDR and SFDVKD. This CDR3 has 14 residues. The V gene end was trimmed by 5 bases and the J gene end by 1 base; junction bases not matched to a gene: 2. The CDR3 loop is CATSVSGGTDTQYF. Written as DNA, the CDR3 is TGTGCCACCAGTGTCAGCGGGGGCACAGATACGCAGTATTTT.

In its sample, this clone was seen once. The CDR3 reads CASSIRGVFGDTQYF. The CDR3 DNA follows: TGTGCCAGTAGTATCCGGGGGGTGTTTGGAGATACGCAGTATTTT. The chain joins TRBV19 to TRBJ2-3, with 7 positions matching TRBD2. Germline-derived CDR1 and CDR2 are LNHDA and SQIVND (reference sequence). The junction had 8 bases not matched to a gene; V was cut back by 3 bases and J by 5 bases. The CDR3 runs 15 residues.

The chain carries TRBV30 and TRBJ1-2; perhaps TRBD1 as D (5 bases). The germline CDR1 and CDR2 sequences are GTSNPN and SVGIG (reference sequence). V shed 4 bases and J shed 6 bases, with 12 bases lying between them. The CDR3 totals 12 residues. Written as DNA, the CDR3 is TGTGCCTGGATAGCCAGGGTGGATGGCTACACCTTC. Translated, it gives CAWIARVDGYTF.

This clone has only a few counts. The rearrangement links TRBV7-9 to TRBJ1-2; 8 bases map to TRBD1. CDR3 length: 12 amino acids. V gave up 3 bases and J gave up 11 bases; unmatched junction bases: 5. Germline V gene lookup returns CDR1 SEHNR and CDR2 FQNEAQ (reference sequence). The CDR3 is CASSLQTGAYTF. The CDR3 bases are TGTGCCAGCAGCTTGCAGACAGGGGCGTACACCTTC.